The rows below give T cell receptor beta chains drawn from one sample of a study of technical replicates of blood from a few donors. Sequenced by immunoSEQ multiplex PCR; TCRdb stores in-frame clones only, minus some. Among tens of thousands of clones listed, around 87% were seen once. The source material was PBMCs. The receptors originated from a human donor in good health. Some clones in this sample may be carry-over from other donors' samples. CDR3s include the opening cysteine and the closing phenylalanine or tryptophan. The order of the fields is clone size, V gene, J gene, D gene, CDR3 protein, CDR3 DNA. A D gene is named only where the DNA matches it firmly. Clone size is stated in some rows and not others, as once, few, many or a class when expanded.

clone size: .
V gene: TRBV7-2
J gene: TRBJ1-1
D gene: TRBD1
CDR3 protein: CASSRQGATEAFF
CDR3 DNA: TGTGCCAGCAGTAGACAGGGTGCCACTGAAGCTTTCTTT

clone size: .
V gene: TRBV7-9
J gene: TRBJ2-7
D gene: TRBD1
CDR3 protein: CASNDRGGRHSYEQYF
CDR3 DNA: TGTGCCAGCAACGACAGGGGGGGAAGACACTCCTACGAGCAGTACTTC

clone size: .
V gene: TRBV7-9
J gene: TRBJ1-1
D gene: TRBD1
CDR3 protein: CASSFRQGIGEAFF
CDR3 DNA: TGTGCCAGCAGCTTCCGACAGGGTATCGGTGAAGCTTTCTTT

clone size: .
V gene: TRBV18
J gene: TRBJ2-7
D gene: TRBD2
CDR3 protein: CASSPNGLAWEQYF
CDR3 DNA: TGTGCCAGCTCACCAAACGGACTAGCGTGGGAGCAGTACTTC

clone size: once
V gene: TRBV28
J gene: TRBJ1-4
D gene: .
CDR3 protein: CASSPGTGQRNEKLFF
CDR3 DNA: TGTGCCAGCAGTCCAGGAACGGGACAACGGAATGAAAAACTGTTTTTT

clone size: .
V gene: TRBV5-1
J gene: TRBJ2-2
D gene: TRBD2
CDR3 protein: CASSSTGLVAGELFF
CDR3 DNA: TGCGCCAGCAGCTCCACAGGACTAGTCGCCGGGGAGCTGTTTTTT

clone size: .
V gene: TRBV4-2
J gene: TRBJ2-1
D gene: .
CDR3 protein: CASSQEKTGSTVTNEQFF
CDR3 DNA: TGTGCCAGCAGCCAAGAAAAGACCGGGAGTACGGTTACCAATGAGCAGTTCTTC

clone size: .
V gene: TRBV7-8
J gene: TRBJ1-6
D gene: .
CDR3 protein: CASRGEVSPLHF
CDR3 DNA: TGTGCCAGCAGGGGGGAGGTTTCACCCCTCCACTTT

clone size: .
V gene: TRBV7-2
J gene: TRBJ1-2
D gene: .
CDR3 protein: CASSLGDVGAYGYTF
CDR3 DNA: TGTGCCAGCAGCTTAGGAGATGTGGGGGCCTATGGCTACACCTTC

clone size: .
V gene: TRBV19
J gene: TRBJ2-5
D gene: .
CDR3 protein: CASSIQADGKTQYF
CDR3 DNA: TGTGCCAGTAGTATCCAGGCCGACGGAAAGACCCAGTACTTC

clone size: few
V gene: TRBV7-2
J gene: TRBJ1-1
D gene: TRBD1
CDR3 protein: CASTVAGTGFTEAFF
CDR3 DNA: TGTGCCAGCACCGTAGCCGGGACAGGGTTCACTGAAGCTTTCTTT

clone size: .
V gene: TRBV6-6
J gene: TRBJ2-2
D gene: .
CDR3 protein: CASHALVVTGELFF
CDR3 DNA: TGTGCCAGCCATGCGTTGGTCGTCACCGGGGAGCTGTTTTTT

clone size: .
V gene: TRBV11-2
J gene: TRBJ1-6
D gene: .
CDR3 protein: CASSANPGKNSPLHF
CDR3 DNA: TGTGCCAGCAGCGCGAACCCGGGGAAAAATTCACCCCTCCACTTT

clone size: .
V gene: TRBV4-3
J gene: TRBJ1-2
D gene: .
CDR3 protein: CASSLAAFDVYGYTF
CDR3 DNA: TGCGCCAGCAGCCTCGCGGCTTTTGACGTCTATGGCTACACCTTC

clone size: few
V gene: TRBV6-4
J gene: TRBJ2-3
D gene: TRBD1
CDR3 protein: CASSDSQGTDTQYF
CDR3 DNA: TGTGCCAGCAGTGACTCACAGGGGACAGATACGCAGTATTTT

clone size: .
V gene: TRBV7-8
J gene: TRBJ2-7
D gene: TRBD2
CDR3 protein: CASSGFASGGLEQYF
CDR3 DNA: TGTGCCAGCAGCGGGTTTGCTAGCGGGGGGTTAGAGCAGTACTTC

clone size: .
V gene: TRBV11-3
J gene: TRBJ2-2
D gene: .
CDR3 protein: CASSPPGSVAGELFF
CDR3 DNA: TGTGCCAGCAGCCCACCGGGGAGCGTCGCCGGGGAGCTGTTTTTT

clone size: .
V gene: TRBV4-1
J gene: TRBJ2-6
D gene: TRBD2
CDR3 protein: CASSQEASGGAGANVLTF
CDR3 DNA: TGCGCCAGCAGCCAAGAGGCTAGCGGGGGGGCAGGGGCCAACGTCCTGACTTTC

clone size: .
V gene: TRBV7-2
J gene: TRBJ1-1
D gene: .
CDR3 protein: CASSSHRNTEAFF
CDR3 DNA: TGTGCCAGCAGTTCACACCGGAACACTGAAGCTTTCTTT

clone size: few
V gene: TRBV21-1
J gene: TRBJ1-1
D gene: .
CDR3 protein: CASSKAWAGKAFF
CDR3 DNA: TGTGCCAGCAGCAAAGCGTGGGCAGGAAAAGCTTTCTTT

clone size: .
V gene: TRBV5-1
J gene: TRBJ1-1
D gene: .
CDR3 protein: CASSPNAGSRNTEAFF
CDR3 DNA: TGCGCCAGCAGCCCCAATGCGGGCAGCCGAAACACTGAAGCTTTCTTT

clone size: .
V gene: TRBV7-9
J gene: TRBJ1-1
D gene: .
CDR3 protein: CASTGQGSTEAFF
CDR3 DNA: TGTGCCAGCACCGGTCAGGGAAGCACTGAAGCTTTCTTT

clone size: .
V gene: TRBV4-3
J gene: TRBJ2-5
D gene: .
CDR3 protein: CASSQGGGRAPETQYF
CDR3 DNA: TGCGCCAGCAGCCAAGGAGGGGGGAGGGCCCCGGAGACCCAGTACTTC

clone size: .
V gene: TRBV7-9
J gene: TRBJ1-4
D gene: .
CDR3 protein: CASSSLTGHNEKLFF
CDR3 DNA: TGTGCCAGCAGCAGCCTCACAGGGCATAATGAAAAACTGTTTTTT

clone size: .
V gene: TRBV13
J gene: TRBJ2-7
D gene: TRBD1
CDR3 protein: CASSPPGTGNEQYF
CDR3 DNA: TGTGCCAGCAGCCCCCCGGGGACAGGAAACGAGCAGTACTTC

clone size: .
V gene: TRBV18
J gene: TRBJ1-2
D gene: TRBD1
CDR3 protein: CASSSGQGAEYGYTF
CDR3 DNA: TGTGCCAGCTCATCAGGACAGGGGGCCGAGTATGGCTACACCTTC

clone size: .
V gene: TRBV6-1
J gene: TRBJ1-1
D gene: TRBD1
CDR3 protein: CASSRTGNTEAFF
CDR3 DNA: TGTGCCAGCTCTAGGACAGGGAACACTGAAGCTTTCTTT

clone size: .
V gene: TRBV5-4
J gene: TRBJ2-1
D gene: TRBD2
CDR3 protein: CASSSTLAGTAFF
CDR3 DNA: TGTGCCAGCAGCTCAACTCTAGCGGGGACTGCGTTCTTC

clone size: .
V gene: TRBV7-2
J gene: TRBJ1-1
D gene: .
CDR3 protein: CASSSDPGYTEAFF
CDR3 DNA: TGTGCCAGCAGCTCCGACCCAGGGTACACTGAAGCTTTCTTT

clone size: .
V gene: TRBV7-9
J gene: TRBJ2-7
D gene: TRBD1
CDR3 protein: CASSLAGQGTYEQYF
CDR3 DNA: TGTGCCAGCAGCTTAGCGGGACAGGGGACCTACGAGCAGTACTTC

clone size: .
V gene: TRBV7-2
J gene: TRBJ1-2
D gene: .
CDR3 protein: CAIPGVYGYTF
CDR3 DNA: TGTGCCATCCCGGGAGTCTATGGCTACACCTTC

clone size: .
V gene: TRBV19
J gene: TRBJ1-2
D gene: TRBD1
CDR3 protein: CASSASGGGYTF
CDR3 DNA: TGTGCCAGTAGTGCGTCAGGGGGAGGCTACACCTTC

clone size: .
V gene: TRBV6-1
J gene: TRBJ2-6
D gene: .
CDR3 protein: CASSEWLQVSSGANVLTF
CDR3 DNA: TGTGCCAGCAGTGAGTGGTTACAGGTGTCATCTGGGGCCAACGTCCTGACTTTC

clone size: .
V gene: TRBV11-3
J gene: TRBJ2-2
D gene: TRBD1
CDR3 protein: CASSPGIQGAFTGELFF
CDR3 DNA: TGTGCCAGCAGCCCTGGGATACAGGGGGCCTTCACCGGGGAGCTGTTTTTT

clone size: .
V gene: TRBV11-2
J gene: TRBJ2-3
D gene: TRBD1
CDR3 protein: CASSLDGTAPYF
CDR3 DNA: TGTGCCAGCAGCTTAGACGGGACAGCCCCGTATTTT

clone size: .
V gene: TRBV5-5
J gene: TRBJ2-6
D gene: .
CDR3 protein: CASSLGLYGANVLTF
CDR3 DNA: TGTGCCAGCAGCCTGGGCCTCTATGGGGCCAACGTCCTGACTTTC

clone size: .
V gene: TRBV10-1
J gene: TRBJ2-3
D gene: .
CDR3 protein: CASRPDRTWTLDTQYF
CDR3 DNA: TGCGCCAGCAGACCGGATCGGACTTGGACTTTGGATACGCAGTATTTT

clone size: .
V gene: TRBV7-9
J gene: TRBJ2-7
D gene: TRBD1
CDR3 protein: CASSSGTGVYEQYF
CDR3 DNA: TGTGCCAGCAGTTCCGGGACAGGGGTGTACGAGCAGTACTTC

clone size: .
V gene: TRBV30
J gene: TRBJ2-1
D gene: .
CDR3 protein: CAWGVRAEQFF
CDR3 DNA: TGTGCCTGGGGGGTGCGGGCCGAGCAGTTCTTC

clone size: .
V gene: TRBV7-2
J gene: TRBJ2-7
D gene: .
CDR3 protein: CASTRAGTYEQYF
CDR3 DNA: TGTGCCAGCACGCGGGCGGGAACCTACGAGCAGTACTTC

clone size: .
V gene: TRBV7-9
J gene: TRBJ2-3
D gene: TRBD2
CDR3 protein: CASRTSGSSRNTDTQYF
CDR3 DNA: TGTGCCAGCAGGACTAGCGGGAGTTCCCGAAACACAGATACGCAGTATTTT

clone size: .
V gene: TRBV30
J gene: TRBJ2-2
D gene: .
CDR3 protein: CAWRGAGELFF
CDR3 DNA: TGTGCCTGGAGAGGGGCCGGGGAGCTGTTTTTT

clone size: .
V gene: TRBV6-1
J gene: TRBJ2-1
D gene: .
CDR3 protein: CASSRFNYNEQFF
CDR3 DNA: TGTGCCAGCAGCCGTTTTAACTACAATGAGCAGTTCTTC

clone size: .
V gene: TRBV7-9
J gene: TRBJ1-2
D gene: .
CDR3 protein: CASSPMDTNYGYTF
CDR3 DNA: TGTGCCAGCAGCCCGATGGACACAAACTATGGCTACACCTTC

clone size: .
V gene: TRBV7-8
J gene: TRBJ2-5
D gene: .
CDR3 protein: CASSLDPNRGFQETQYF
CDR3 DNA: TGTGCCAGCAGCTTGGATCCTAACCGGGGATTTCAAGAGACCCAGTACTTC